Sequencing of this TCR beta chain was carried out in a study of T cells in Graves' hyperthyroidism and ophthalmopathy. Study results and caveats: Ophthalmopathy, as predicted by the model, came a median roughly 6.5 months after the prediction.

The TCR beta CDR3 regions underwent amplification using RNA transcripts as the source. Carried out on the TCR CDR3, a first-round RT-PCR used the HTBI primer set. TCRdb re-derived calls from the multiplex PCR reads in MiXCR, one entry per CDR3 protein. The data show some 350,000 distinct CDR3 sequences, 15% to 20% seen once. Uncontrolled infection, other autoimmune disease, pregnancy or lactation disqualified patients from enrolment. Diagnosis rested on symptoms, serum thyroxine and TRAb, thyroid ultrasound, and orbital computed tomography. V dropped 6 bases and J dropped 4; count of bases not matched to a gene: 7. The CDR3 spans 15 residues. Germline V lookup: CDR1 SNHLY, CDR2 FYNNEI. Ten or more counts support this clonotype. Its antigen is unidentified.

The TCR originated in a woman between 18 and 30 years old with Graves' hyperthyroidism. The sample was blood. This sequence joins TRBV2 and TRBJ1-5; 9 bases are a match to TRBD1. In DNA form, the CDR3 reads TGTGCCAGCAGGGAGGGACAGGGAAGAAATCAGCCCCAGCATTTT. This codes for CASREGQGRNQPQHF.